The 18 T cell receptor beta chains in this list originate from one sample, sequenced in a study of OX40 agonist ivuxolimab in advanced cancers. Libraries were prepared by immunoSEQ multiplex PCR; TCRdb keeps only in-frame clonotypes and omits some of them. The table lists roughly 80,000 clones, 86% of them singletons. The material sequenced was CD4+ or CD8+ T cells sorted from blood, taken in a trial of the OX40 agonist ivuxolimab. These TCRs come from an adult with an advanced solid tumor such as melanoma, head and neck, liver or kidney cancer.

This clone was found a few times. J is TRBJ2-7 and V is TRBV27; 7 positions match TRBD1. V lost 7 bases to trimming and J lost 3 bases; unmatched junction nucleotides: 6. The CDR3 loop spans 13 amino acids. Germline CDR1 is MNHEY and CDR2 is SMNVEV (reference sequence). The CDR3 DNA reads as TGTGCCAGCAAAAGGGGGCCCCTCTACGAGCAGTACTTC. Amino acid sequence: CASKRGPLYEQYF.

This rearrangement joins TRBV2 to TRBJ1-2, with 9 bases aligning to TRBD1. Germline loops: CDR1 SNHLY, CDR2 FYNNEI. The ends lost 7 bases at V and 8 bases at J; junction bases unmatched: 11. The CDR3 is 14 residues long. CDR3 bases: TGTGCCAGCACCGTGGACAGGGGAGGATGGGGCTACACCTTC. This translates into CASTVDRGGWGYTF.

In this sample, this clone turned up a few times. The J gene is TRBJ2-7, the V gene TRBV30; D unclear. The CDR3 is made up of 11 amino acids. The germline CDR1 and CDR2 sequences are GTSNPN and SVGIG (reference sequence). Trimming shortened V by 0 bases and J by 6 bases, and 6 bases separated the two germline ends. CDR3 sequence: CAWSVGSEQYF. CDR3 bases: TGTGCCTGGAGTGTAGGGTCCGAGCAGTACTTC.

V and J are TRBV5-4 and TRBJ1-3; the D is unclear. V was shortened by 0 bases and J by 0 bases, with 4 bases between the two germline ends. Germline V gene sequence: CDR1 SGHNT, CDR2 YYREEE (reference sequence). The CDR3 loop spans 14 amino acids. The CDR3 DNA reads as TGTGCCAGCAGCTTGGACACCTCTGGAAACACCATATATTTT. Translating it yields CASSLDTSGNTIYF. The complete variable domain, with remaining parts taken from reference TRBV5-4 and TRBJ1-3, reads ETGVTQSPTHLIKTRGQQVTLRCSSQSGHNTVSWYQQALGQGPQFIFQYYREEENGRGNFPPRFSGLQFPNYSSELNVNALELDDSALYLCASSLDTSGNTIYFGEGSWLTVV.

The J gene is TRBJ2-1, the V gene TRBV7-3; TRBD2 agrees at 10 bases. J was trimmed by 9 bases and V by 1 base; bases with no gene match: 9. Germline V gene data show CDR1 as SGHTA and CDR2 as FQGTGA. The CDR3 covers 16 residues. CDR3 sequence: CASSLMSSGGFGEQFF. The CDR3 DNA is TGTGCCAGCAGCTTAATGTCTAGCGGGGGTTTCGGTGAGCAGTTCTTC.

The rearrangement links TRBV6-5 to TRBJ2-7; the D gene could be TRBD1 or TRBD2 (6 bases each). The CDR3 contains 13 residues. Germline CDR1 is MNHEY and CDR2 is SVGAGI. V gave up 2 bases and J gave up 2 bases, with 7 bases separating them. The CDR3 is CASSYRGPYEQYF. The DNA of the CDR3 is TGTGCCAGCAGTTACCGGGGGCCCTACGAGCAGTACTTC.

Comments on this clone: Relative to the germline gene, one junction end is altered; a read error may explain this. This CDR3 is CASSLAPGSETQYF. The CDR3 region has the DNA TGTGCTAGCAGCTTAGCTCCGGGATCAGAGACCCAGTACTTC. This chain connects TRBV7-7 to TRBJ2-5, with a weak D call TRBD2 (5 bases). Germline CDR1 SSHAT, CDR2 FNYEAQ (reference sequence). The CDR3 runs 14 residues. The whole variable domain, filled in from reference TRBV7-7 and TRBJ2-5, reads GAGVSQSPRYKVTKRGQDVTLRCDPISSHATLYWYQQALGQGPEFLTYFNYEAQPDKSGLPSDRFSAERPEGSISTLTIQRTEQRDSAMYRCASSLAPGSETQYFGPGTRLLVL.

In its sample, this clone was seen a few times. The chain is built from TRBV28 and TRBJ2-7, with D perhaps being TRBD1 or TRBD2 (5 bases each). CDR1 is MDHEN and CDR2 is SYDVKM in the germline V gene. The CDR3 length is 13 residues. Trimming took off 6 bases at V and 6 bases at J, with 15 bases between the two ends. The chain's CDR3 is CASSLGTAGEQYF. Here the CDR3 DNA reads TGTGCCAGCAGCCTTGGGACGGCAGGCGAGCAGTACTTC.

The chain combines TRBV5-4 with TRBJ2-6; possible D gene TRBD1, 5 bases. Between the trimmed V and J ends, which lost 4 bases and 0 bases, there was a span of 14 bases. Per the germline V gene, CDR1 is SGHNT and CDR2 is YYREEE (reference sequence). The CDR3 length is 17 residues. CDR3 nucleotides: TGTGCCAGCAGCAGGAACCCTGGGGCCTCTGGGGCCAACGTCCTGACTTTC. Translation: CASSRNPGASGANVLTF.

This rearrangement joins TRBV27 to TRBJ2-1; 13 nucleotides line up with TRBD2. V was pared by 7 bases and J by 8 bases, with 14 bases of the junction left unmatched. This CDR3 region has 17 residues. CDR1 is MNHEY and CDR2 is SMNVEV in the germline V gene (reference sequence). CDR3 bases: TGTGCCAGCACCAAGGGGACTAGCGGGGCGAGGGCCCATGAGCAGTTCTTC. Residues: CASTKGTSGARAHEQFF.

The genes are TRBV29-1 and TRBJ1-1; TRBD1 matches 8 bases. V lost 7 bases to trimming and J lost 5 bases; unmatched junction nucleotides: 6. This CDR3 is built from 12 residues. Germline V lookup: CDR1 SQVTM, CDR2 ANQGSEA. The CDR3 DNA follows: TGCAGCGCTAGACAGGGGAGGACTGAAGCTTTCTTT. It specifies CSARQGRTEAFF.

The chain employs TRBV5-5 and TRBJ1-5, with D uncertain. Germline CDR1 and CDR2: SGHKS and YYEKEE (reference sequence). This CDR3 comprises 16 residues. Trimming cost V 3 bases and J 0 bases, with 13 bases left between them. The CDR3 region has the DNA TGTGCCAGCAGCTCCACTTGGAGAGGTAGCAATCAGCCCCAGCATTTT. Translating it yields CASSSTWRGSNQPQHF. Complete variable domain (other parts from reference TRBV5-5 and TRBJ1-5): DAGVTQSPTHLIKTRGQQVTLRCSPISGHKSVSWYQQVLGQGPQFIFQYYEKEERGRGNFPDRFSARQFPNYSSELNVNALLLGDSALYLCASSSTWRGSNQPQHFGDGTRLSIL.

The V and J genes are TRBV27 and TRBJ1-5; 8 bases match TRBD1. Trimming cost V 2 bases and J 7 bases; bases outside gene matches: 10. The CDR3 is made up of 16 amino acids. Germline V CDR1 and CDR2: MNHEY, SMNVEV (reference sequence). The CDR3 reads CASSLRSDRVGQPQHF. Written as DNA, the CDR3 is TGTGCCAGCAGTTTACGGTCGGACAGGGTCGGACAGCCCCAGCATTTT.

The chain employs TRBV7-3 and TRBJ2-2; D remains ambiguous. The CDR3 has 13 residues. Trimming shortened V by 1 base and J by 11 bases, and 11 bases separated the two germline ends. Germline lookup yields CDR1 SGHTA and CDR2 FQGTGA. The CDR3 here is CASSLIGFKELFF. The DNA for the CDR3 is TGTGCCAGCAGCTTAATAGGATTTAAAGAGCTGTTTTTT.

This chain connects TRBV7-8 to TRBJ1-2; a weak D match, TRBD1 (5 bases). Trimming removed 5 bases from V and 5 bases from J, with 12 bases in between. The germline V gene encodes CDR1 SGHVS and CDR2 FQNEAQ. The CDR3 spans 13 residues. The CDR3 loop reads CASSPGLRYGYTF. CDR3 sequence (DNA): TGTGCCAGCAGCCCAGGGTTGAGGTATGGCTACACCTTC. Full variable domain (outside the CDR3, taken from reference TRBV7-8 and TRBJ1-2): GAGVSQSPRYKVAKRGQDVALRCDPISGHVSLFWYQQALGQGPEFLTYFQNEAQLDKSGLPSDRFFAERPEGSVSTLKIQRTQQEDSAVYLCASSPGLRYGYTFGSGTRLTVV.

The genes are TRBV4-1 and TRBJ1-6; unclear D gene. There are 15 residues in the CDR3. V was trimmed by 1 base and J by 9 bases, leaving 13 bases between them. Germline V gives CDR1 MGHRA, CDR2 YSYEKL. The CDR3 here is CASSQARIIPSPLHF. In DNA, the CDR3 is TGCGCCAGCAGCCAAGCCCGAATTATTCCTTCACCCCTCCACTTT.

The rearrangement links TRBV6-5 to TRBJ1-1, with 7 bases that match TRBD1. V trimming: 4 bases; J trimming: 1 base; junction bases outside the gene matches: 9. Germline V lookup: CDR1 MNHEY, CDR2 SVGAGI. The CDR3 extends over 16 amino acids. The CDR3 DNA reads TGTGCCAGCAGTTCAAACGGACAGGCGGGGAACACTGAAGCTTTCTTT. This translates into CASSSNGQAGNTEAFF.

Comment on this clone: In the same sample, other DNA sequences code for this CDR3. This rearrangement joins TRBV11-2 to TRBJ1-3, with unresolved D. Germline-derived CDR1 and CDR2 are SGHAT and FQNNGV. The CDR3 covers 14 residues. With 1 base removed from V and 0 bases from J, the gap between germline ends came to 4 bases. DNA of the CDR3: TGTGCCAGCAGCTTAGGCAGCTCTGGAAACACCATATATTTT. Protein product: CASSLGSSGNTIYF.